This passage covers 23 T cell receptor beta chains from one sample sequenced in a study of blood T cell repertoires in COVID-19. Data came from immunoSEQ multiplex PCR; TCRdb stores just in-frame clones and leaves some out. The profile covers a few hundred thousand clones, with about nine tenths appearing a single time and 2% to 3% taken by the ten largest. The sequenced sample consisted of peripheral blood. The source is a man aged 18-30 years with active or convalescent COVID-19.

This chain connects TRBV13 to TRBJ1-4, with D perhaps matching TRBD1 (6 bases). The CDR3 is 17 residues long. The V end lost 4 bases, the J end lost 2 bases, and 17 bases lay between the germline ends. Germline V lookup: CDR1 PRHDT, CDR2 FYEKMQ (reference sequence). CDR3 region: CASSSSTGGLTNEKLFF. Written as DNA, the CDR3 is TGTGCCAGCAGCTCAAGTACGGGGGGCCTGACTAATGAAAAACTGTTTTTT.

The chain carries TRBV29-1 and TRBJ1-4; 8 positions agree with TRBD1. The CDR3 covers 12 residues. CDR1 is SQVTM, CDR2 ANQGSEA, per germline. Germline trimming cut 7 bases from V and 6 bases from J; bases unmatched to any gene: 4. In DNA, the CDR3 is TGCAGCGCCCTGACAGGGGATGAAAAACTGTTTTTT. Translating it yields CSALTGDEKLFF.

The chain recombines TRBV11-2 with TRBJ2-1; 7 bases are a match to TRBD1. The V segment lost 3 bases and the J segment 4 bases; nucleotides outside the gene matches: 6. This CDR3 is 15 amino acids long. The germline gives CDR1 SGHAT, CDR2 FQNNGV. The CDR3 DNA sequence: TGTGCCAGCAGCTTTCGCTCGGGACAGTACAATGAGCAGTTCTTC. Residues: CASSFRSGQYNEQFF.

This chain joins TRBV14 and TRBJ2-7; TRBD1 agrees at 7 bases. The CDR3 is 15 residues long. J gave up 3 bases and V 1 base, and 6 bases lay outside the gene matches. Germline CDR1 reads SGHDN; CDR2 reads FVKESK. The CDR3 here is CASSQGTGPYYEQYF. The CDR3 bases are TGTGCCAGCAGCCAAGGGACAGGACCATACTACGAGCAGTACTTC.

For the CDR3, the DNA is TGTGCCAGCAGCCTAAGGGGCTTAGCTAACTATGGCTACACCTTC. This encodes CASSLRGLANYGYTF. The rearrangement uses TRBV7-2 and TRBJ1-2; tentatively, D is TRBD1 (5 bases). Between the trimmed V and J ends, which lost 5 bases and 0 bases, there was a span of 13 bases. The CDR3 consists of 15 residues. The germline V gene encodes CDR1 SGHTA and CDR2 FQGNSA.

This chain's CDR3 is CASSESPSGSGVNTGELFF. CDR3 coding DNA: TGCGCCAGCAGTGAGTCGCCTAGCGGGAGTGGGGTGAACACCGGGGAGCTGTTTTTT. The rearrangement links TRBV10-1 to TRBJ2-2; TRBD2 matches 10 bases. Germline V gene sequence: CDR1 WNHNN, CDR2 SYGVQD (reference sequence). With 0 bases clipped from V and 1 base from J, the junction kept 8 bases outside the gene matches. This CDR3 is 19 amino acids long.

The V gene is TRBV5-4, the J gene TRBJ1-6; TRBD1 matches at 9 bases. After removal of 1 base from V and 14 bases from J, the junction contained 10 bases not matched to a gene. The CDR3 covers 15 residues. In germline, CDR1 is SGHNT, CDR2 YYREEE (reference sequence). Written as DNA, the CDR3 is TGTGCCAGCAGCTTGCCGGGACAGGGTTTGATAGCCCTCCACTTT. Encoded protein: CASSLPGQGLIALHF. Variable domain in full (rest from reference TRBV5-4 and TRBJ1-6): ETGVTQSPTHLIKTRGQQVTLRCSSQSGHNTVSWYQQALGQGPQFIFQYYREEENGRGNFPPRFSGLQFPNYSSELNVNALELDDSALYLCASSLPGQGLIALHFGNGTRLTVT.

The chain is built from TRBV10-3 and TRBJ2-1; the D gene is possibly TRBD1 (5 bases). V was cut by 3 bases and J by 6 bases, with 12 bases left in between. The CDR3 covers 14 residues. Germline loops: CDR1 ENHRY, CDR2 SYGVKD. CDR3 bases: TGTGCCATCAGTGACCAGGGAAAACTCAATGAGCAGTTCTTC. Protein: CAISDQGKLNEQFF.

The chain recombines TRBV6-5 with TRBJ1-4; TRBD1 matches at 9 bases. Looked up from germline, CDR1 is MNHEY and CDR2 is SVGAGI. The ends lost 5 bases at V and 10 bases at J; junction bases unmatched: 11. The CDR3 extends over 15 amino acids. The CDR3 nucleotides are TGTGCCAGCAGTACCCCCGGGACAGGGTTGGGAAAACTGTTTTTT. Its protein is CASSTPGTGLGKLFF.

The chain combines TRBV24-1 with TRBJ2-3; TRBD2 matches at 9 bases. Trimming took 4 bases from V and 4 from J; bases not matched to a gene: 5. This CDR3 spans 15 amino acids. Looked up from germline, CDR1 is KGHDR and CDR2 is SFDVKD. The CDR3 DNA reads as TGTGCCACCAGTGAGGTAGCGGGAGTCGCAGATACGCAGTATTTT. As protein: CATSEVAGVADTQYF.

This clone was recorded a few times. CDR3 residues: CASSLVAGGYSNEQFF. CDR3 coding DNA: TGTGCCAGCAGCTTAGTCGCGGGGGGGTACAGCAATGAGCAGTTCTTC. The chain uses TRBV11-3 and TRBJ2-1; 9 bases fit TRBD2. CDR3 size: 16 residues. Germline values: CDR1 SGHNT, CDR2 YENEEA. V lost 1 base to trimming and J lost 6 bases; unmatched junction nucleotides: 7.

This rearrangement joins TRBV19 to TRBJ2-5; D perhaps matches TRBD2 (5 bases). The CDR3 is 13 amino acids. Looked up from germline, CDR1 is LNHDA and CDR2 is SQIVND (reference sequence). V lost 2 bases and J lost 5, with 9 bases in between. The chain's CDR3 is CASSISGGETQYF. In nucleotides, the CDR3 is TGTGCCAGTAGTATATCAGGAGGCGAGACCCAGTACTTC.

This chain connects TRBV29-1 to TRBJ1-3; D is possibly TRBD1 (5 bases). Germline values: CDR1 SQVTM, CDR2 ANQGSEA. V was clipped by 6 bases and J by 0 bases, with 15 bases between them. The CDR3 is 15 residues long. CDR3: CSVLPDRYSGNTIYF. Here the CDR3 DNA reads TGCAGCGTCTTACCCGACAGATACTCTGGAAACACCATATATTTT. The full variable domain, its missing parts supplied by reference TRBV29-1 and TRBJ1-3, is SAVISQKPSRDICQRGTSLTIQCQVDSQVTMMFWYRQQPGQSLTLIATANQGSEATYESGFVIDKFPISRPNLTFSTLTVSNMSPEDSSIYLCSVLPDRYSGNTIYFGEGSWLTVV.

The chain uses TRBV28 and TRBJ1-2; a possible D gene is TRBD1 (5 bases). Germline loops: CDR1 MDHEN, CDR2 SYDVKM. Trimming cost V 5 bases and J 3 bases, with 16 bases left between them. This CDR3 is built from 15 residues. The CDR3 DNA follows: TGTGCCAGCAGTGCCCCCAGGGCGCTGGACTATGGCTACACCTTC. Protein: CASSAPRALDYGYTF.

This sequence joins TRBV25-1 and TRBJ2-7; D gene ambiguous. V lost 0 bases and J 6 bases, leaving 21 bases between the germline ends. CDR1 and CDR2 from the germline V gene are MGHDK and SYGVNS. The CDR3 is 17 amino acids. The CDR3: CASSEYGLTAGSAEQYF. In DNA form, the CDR3 reads TGTGCCAGCAGTGAATATGGGCTAACAGCCGGTTCCGCCGAGCAGTACTTC.

About this clone: Compared with germline, one end of the junction differs, possibly owing to a read error. The chain combines TRBV3-1 (or the pseudogene TRBV3-2) with TRBJ1-5; weak D call: TRBD1 (6 bases). The germline V gene has CDR1 LGHDT and CDR2 YNNKEL (reference sequence). The CDR3 is 14 amino acids. CDR3 loop: CASSQAGGKQPQHF. The CDR3, as DNA: TGTGCCAGCAGCCAAGCTGGGGGCAAGCAGCCCCAGCATTTT.

V and J are TRBV6-5 and TRBJ1-2; 7 positions agree with TRBD1. Germline trimming cut 0 bases from V and 3 bases from J; bases unmatched to any gene: 7. This CDR3 contains 16 residues. CDR1 is MNHEY and CDR2 is SVGAGI in the germline V gene. The CDR3 nucleotides read TGTGCCAGCAGTTACTCGATTCCGACAGGGTACTATGGCTACACCTTC. Protein product: CASSYSIPTGYYGYTF.

In this sample, this clone turned up once. The CDR3 sequence is CASRTTGGKDEQYF. The CDR3 DNA sequence: TGTGCCAGCAGAACAACAGGGGGCAAGGACGAGCAGTACTTC. V is TRBV6-6 and J is TRBJ2-7; 9 nucleotides match TRBD1. Germline loops: CDR1 MNHNY, CDR2 SVGAGI (reference sequence). The J segment lost 5 bases and the V segment lost 6 bases, leaving 8 bases of the junction unmatched. The CDR3 is 14 residues long.

This clone has just a few counts. V and J are TRBV14 and TRBJ2-1; 12 bases are shared with TRBD2. The CDR3 totals 19 residues. V trimming: 4 bases; J trimming: 6 bases; junction bases outside the gene matches: 16. Germline-derived CDR1 and CDR2 are SGHDN and FVKESK. CDR3 loop: CASSPRGAKLAGGRNEQFF. The CDR3 DNA reads TGTGCCAGCAGCCCGCGGGGGGCGAAACTAGCGGGAGGACGCAATGAGCAGTTCTTC.

A single count supports this clone. The chain carries TRBV11-2 and TRBJ2-7, with a tentative D call TRBD1 (7 bases). Germline V gene lookup returns CDR1 SGHAT and CDR2 FQNNGV. The CDR3 is 16 amino acids. Trimming removed 1 base at V and 3 bases at J, with 16 bases between. The CDR3 nucleotides read TGTGCCAGCAGCTTAGGCGCGGGGACAGCTTTCTACGAGCAGTACTTC. Residues: CASSLGAGTAFYEQYF.

This clone was detected only once. The V and J genes are TRBV7-9 and TRBJ1-2; TRBD1 might be the D (5 bases). Germline V gene sequence: CDR1 SEHNR, CDR2 FQNEAQ (reference sequence). The CDR3 has 14 residues. Trimming removed 4 bases from V and 7 bases from J, with 16 bases in between. As DNA, the CDR3 is TGTGCCAGCAGCTCCTCGATCCCGGGGGGTGGCTACACCTTC. This translates into CASSSSIPGGGYTF.

The rearrangement links TRBV3-1 (or the pseudogene TRBV3-2) to TRBJ1-2; 10 nucleotides agree with TRBD1. Looked up from germline, CDR1 is LGHDT and CDR2 is YNNKEL (reference sequence). The CDR3 contains 15 residues. The junction had 6 bases not matched to a gene; V was cut back by 5 bases and J by 3 bases. The CDR3: CASSLRDRGDYGYTF. The CDR3, as DNA: TGTGCCAGCAGCTTACGGGACAGGGGAGACTATGGCTACACCTTC.

The rearrangement uses TRBV7-8 and TRBJ2-1; 7 nucleotides line up with TRBD2. V lost 6 bases, J lost 6 bases, and 11 bases stayed unmatched. CDR3 length: 15 residues. The germline V gene encodes CDR1 SGHVS and CDR2 FQNEAQ. CDR3 bases: TGTGCCAGCAGTTTAAGCGGACCGGGAGGCAATGAGCAGTTCTTC. Protein: CASSLSGPGGNEQFF.